The 26 T cell receptor beta chains below were found in one sample sequenced in a study of cytomegalovirus exposure and HLA in healthy donors. The PCR had 60 Vbeta and 13 Jbeta primers. Generated by immunoSEQ multiplex PCR, the TCRdb table keeps only in-frame clones and is missing some. The sample has more than 90,000 clones, less than 80% seen once; the top ten hold 9.5% to 13%. The sample taken for sequencing was PBMCs. The receptors were sampled from a woman aged 45-65 years in good health and CMV-seropositive.

V is TRBV4-1 and J is TRBJ2-2, with 12 bases identical to TRBD2. The CDR3 extends over 17 amino acids. Per the germline V gene, CDR1 is MGHRA and CDR2 is YSYEKL. V dropped 3 bases and J dropped 5; count of bases not matched to a gene: 7. CDR3 in DNA: TGCGCCAGCAGCCACGAGGACGGACTAGCGGGGACCGGGGAGCTGTTTTTT. It specifies CASSHEDGLAGTGELFF.

The rearrangement uses TRBV19 and TRBJ1-5; no clear D. The V gene's germline CDR1 is LNHDA and CDR2 SQIVND (reference sequence). The CDR3 loop spans 12 amino acids. Between the trimmed V and J ends, which lost 4 bases and 6 bases, there was a span of 7 bases. CDR3 amino acids: CASSSFLQPQHF. CDR3 bases: TGTGCCAGTAGTAGTTTTCTTCAGCCCCAGCATTTT.

J is TRBJ2-1 and V is TRBV25-1; D is unresolved. The germline V gene has CDR1 MGHDK and CDR2 SYGVNS. The CDR3 is 13 amino acids. V shed 6 bases and J shed 2 bases, with 8 bases lying between them. In DNA, the CDR3 is TGTGCCAGCAGGAGGAGCGCCTACAATGAGCAGTTCTTC. This encodes CASRRSAYNEQFF.

A word on this clone: The germline gene is not matched at one end of the junction; a read error may be the cause. This sequence joins TRBV7-9 and TRBJ2-7, with D possibly being TRBD2 (5 bases). The germline V gene has CDR1 SEHNR and CDR2 FQNEAQ (reference sequence). CDR3 length: 12 amino acids. CDR3 in DNA: TGTTCCAGCAGCTTGACTACTTACGAGCAGTACTTC. This translates into CSSSLTTYEQYF.

CDR3 nucleotide sequence: TGTGCCAGCAGTCTGGACAGGGTGAACACTGAAGCTTTCTTT. As protein: CASSLDRVNTEAFF. The chain uses TRBV27 and TRBJ1-1; 8 bases are a match to TRBD1. Germline values: CDR1 MNHEY, CDR2 SMNVEV (reference sequence). Losses at the gene ends were 5 bases for V and 0 bases for J; bases not matched to a gene: 2. The CDR3 is 14 residues long.

The V gene is TRBV11-1, the J gene TRBJ2-5; D unclear. The CDR3 sequence is 15 residues long. Germline assignment: CDR1 SGHAT and CDR2 FQDESV (reference sequence). V was trimmed by 1 base and J by 5 bases, leaving 14 bases between them. The CDR3 here is CASSLGGIGRETQYF. CDR3 sequence (DNA): TGTGCCAGCAGCTTAGGAGGAATAGGCCGCGAGACCCAGTACTTC.

The V and J genes are TRBV7-2 and TRBJ2-1; no clear D. The CDR3 totals 13 residues. The V and J ends lost 0 bases and 10 bases respectively, with 10 bases between them. The germline gives CDR1 SGHTA, CDR2 FQGNSA. DNA of the CDR3: TGTGCCAGCAGCTTAGCGCGGTCGATGGAGCAGTTCTTC. Its protein is CASSLARSMEQFF.

The chain employs TRBV7-9 and TRBJ2-3; no clear D. Germline V gene lookup returns CDR1 SEHNR and CDR2 FQNEAQ (reference sequence). Trimming pared 1 base from V and 0 bases from J, leaving 11 bases between. This CDR3 region has 16 residues. The CDR3 DNA reads TGTGCCAGCAGCTTAGATAGTACCCTTAGCACAGATACGCAGTATTTT. Residues: CASSLDSTLSTDTQYF.

The chain employs TRBV6-5 and TRBJ2-1; 9 nucleotides line up with TRBD1. The germline gives CDR1 MNHEY, CDR2 SVGAGI. Unmatched junction bases numbered 5, after V lost 2 bases and J lost 9 bases. This CDR3 has 14 amino acids. This CDR3 is CASSYPDRGSEQFF. DNA for the CDR3: TGTGCCAGCAGTTACCCGGACAGGGGCAGTGAGCAGTTCTTC.

The chain links TRBV30 to TRBJ2-1, with D maybe TRBD2 (6 bases). CDR1 GTSNPN and CDR2 SVGIG come from the germline V gene (reference sequence). The CDR3 runs 16 residues. Trimming pared 1 base from V and 0 bases from J, leaving 13 bases between. The CDR3 reads CAWSGGGGYSYNEQFF. The CDR3 DNA follows: TGTGCCTGGAGTGGGGGAGGCGGATACTCCTACAATGAGCAGTTCTTC.

V gene TRBV29-1 combines with J gene TRBJ2-7; maybe TRBD1 (5 bases). Trimming took off 3 bases at V and 3 bases at J, with 12 bases between the two ends. The germline CDR1 and CDR2 sequences are SQVTM and ANQGSEA. The CDR3 is 13 amino acids. CDR3 amino acids: CSVDGQGFYEQYF. The CDR3 DNA reads TGCAGCGTTGATGGACAAGGGTTCTACGAGCAGTACTTC.

This clone turned up a few times. The rearrangement links TRBV30 to TRBJ2-7, with 7 bases fitting TRBD1. Unmatched junction bases numbered 11, after V lost 3 bases and J lost 6 bases. Germline loops: CDR1 GTSNPN, CDR2 SVGIG (reference sequence). This CDR3 comprises 14 residues. This CDR3 reads CAWSLGGLALEQYF. In DNA form, the CDR3 reads TGTGCCTGGAGCTTAGGGGGCTTGGCGCTCGAGCAGTACTTC. Complete variable domain (other parts from reference TRBV30 and TRBJ2-7): SQTIHQWPATLVQPVGSPLSLECTVEGTSNPNLYWYRQAAGRGLQLLFYSVGIGQISSEVPQNLSASRPQDRQFILSSKKLLLSDSGFYLCAWSLGGLALEQYFGPGTRLTVT.

CDR3 DNA: TGTGCCAGCAGCTTGGACAGGGGAAAGTATGGCTACACCTTC. Protein product: CASSLDRGKYGYTF. The rearrangement uses TRBV5-4 and TRBJ1-2; 7 nucleotides align to TRBD1. The trim removed 0 bases at V and 5 bases at J, leaving 4 bases unmatched. The CDR3 spans 14 residues. Germline CDR1 reads SGHNT; CDR2 reads YYREEE (reference sequence). The entire variable domain, with the rest obtained from reference TRBV5-4 and TRBJ1-2, is as follows: ETGVTQSPTHLIKTRGQQVTLRCSSQSGHNTVSWYQQALGQGPQFIFQYYREEENGRGNFPPRFSGLQFPNYSSELNVNALELDDSALYLCASSLDRGKYGYTFGSGTRLTVV.

The V call is TRBV27, the J call TRBJ1-2; weak D call: TRBD1 (6 bases). CDR1 is MNHEY, CDR2 SMNVEV, per germline (reference sequence). This CDR3 comprises 14 residues. Trimming took 1 base from V and 6 from J, leaving 12 bases between them. CDR3 region: CASSLYSGVHGYTF. The CDR3 DNA reads as TGTGCCAGCAGTTTATACTCAGGGGTGCATGGCTACACCTTC.

The genes are TRBV7-2 and TRBJ2-3; 11 nucleotides align to TRBD2. The germline V gene encodes CDR1 SGHTA and CDR2 FQGNSA. The CDR3 contains 17 residues. With V trimmed by 2 bases and J by 1 base, 5 bases remained unmatched. Written as DNA, the CDR3 is TGTGCCAGCAGCTTACTGCTAGCGGGAGGACGCACAGATACGCAGTATTTT. Its protein is CASSLLLAGGRTDTQYF.

The V call is TRBV2, the J call TRBJ1-1; D possibly corresponds to TRBD1 (6 bases). The germline gives CDR1 SNHLY, CDR2 FYNNEI. V lost 6 bases, J lost 2 bases, and 22 bases lay in between. The CDR3 is 17 amino acids. The CDR3 sequence is CASRTIPTGQENTEAFF. CDR3 sequence (DNA): TGTGCCAGCAGGACCATACCCACGGGACAAGAAAACACTGAAGCTTTCTTT.

The chain joins TRBV7-2 to TRBJ1-1; D might be TRBD1 (5 bases). Deletions cut 3 bases from V and 4 bases from J, with 15 bases between. Germline V lookup: CDR1 SGHTA, CDR2 FQGNSA. CDR3 size: 15 residues. The CDR3 DNA reads as TGTGCCAGCAGCTTTAACTCTCAGGGCGGCACTGAAGCTTTCTTT. Translating it yields CASSFNSQGGTEAFF.

With regard to this clone: Other DNA sequences in the same sample also yield this CDR3. This sequence joins TRBV5-1 and TRBJ1-1; 11 nucleotides agree with TRBD1. The junction had 3 bases not matched to a gene; V was cut back by 2 bases and J by 0 bases. Per the germline V gene, CDR1 is SGHRS and CDR2 is YFSETQ. CDR3 length: 16 amino acids. For the CDR3, the DNA is TGCGCCAGCAGCTTCGGGACAGGGGGAATGAACACTGAAGCTTTCTTT. It specifies CASSFGTGGMNTEAFF.

Only one count was recorded for this clone. CDR3 region: CASSAGSGRAVEQFF. DNA for the CDR3: TGTGCCAGCAGCGCTGGGAGCGGGAGGGCCGTTGAGCAGTTCTTC. The V and J genes are TRBV5-4 and TRBJ2-1, with 10 bases that match TRBD2. With V trimmed by 4 bases and J by 9 bases, 10 bases remained unmatched. Germline lookup yields CDR1 SGHNT and CDR2 YYREEE (reference sequence). The CDR3 consists of 15 residues.

This chain links TRBV10-3 with TRBJ2-7; 14 bases map to TRBD2. Germline V gene lookup returns CDR1 ENHRY and CDR2 SYGVKD. The CDR3 consists of 17 residues. V was pared by 0 bases and J by 4 bases, with 5 bases of the junction left unmatched. In nucleotides, the CDR3 is TGTGCCATCAGTGAGTCGTGCGGGACTAGCGGGAGATACGAGCAGTACTTC. Protein product: CAISESCGTSGRYEQYF.

The chain employs TRBV2 and TRBJ1-5; tentatively, D is TRBD1 (6 bases). The V end was cut by 6 bases, the J end by 0 bases, with 15 bases between. The CDR3 totals 16 residues. Germline CDR1 SNHLY, CDR2 FYNNEI. This CDR3 is CASSSRGADSNQPQHF. CDR3 DNA: TGTGCCAGCAGCTCCCGGGGGGCGGATAGCAATCAGCCCCAGCATTTT.

Sample share makes this clone medium-sized. The chain employs TRBV5-1 and TRBJ1-1; TRBD1 matches at 7 bases. Per germline, CDR1 SGHRS and CDR2 YFSETQ. This CDR3 comprises 18 residues. After removal of 1 base from V and 3 bases from J, the junction contained 15 bases not matched to a gene. As DNA, the CDR3 is TGCGCCAGCAGCTTGTCCGGTATACCAGGGGGTGGGGACACTGAAGCTTTCTTT. Amino acid sequence: CASSLSGIPGGGDTEAFF.

CDR3 region: CASSIQGNTGELFF. The CDR3 DNA sequence: TGTGCCAGTAGTATACAGGGGAACACCGGGGAGCTGTTTTTT. The chain has TRBV19 and TRBJ2-2; possibly TRBD1 for D (5 bases). Trimming shortened V by 2 bases and J by 1 base, and 5 bases separated the two germline ends. This CDR3 spans 14 amino acids. Germline CDR1 is LNHDA and CDR2 is SQIVND (reference sequence).

V is TRBV4-1 and J is TRBJ1-2; possibly TRBD1 for D (6 bases). V lost 0 bases and J 4 bases, leaving 12 bases between the germline ends. The germline V gene encodes CDR1 MGHRA and CDR2 YSYEKL. The CDR3 totals 15 residues. The CDR3 nucleotides are TGCGCCAGCAGCCAAGATCGGGGGGCGGCCTATGGCTACACCTTC. Amino acids: CASSQDRGAAYGYTF.

The rearrangement joins TRBV28 to TRBJ2-7, with D maybe TRBD2 (6 bases). The V gene's germline CDR1 is MDHEN and CDR2 SYDVKM. Trimming shortened V by 6 bases and J by 7 bases, and 13 bases separated the two germline ends. The CDR3 runs to 12 residues. The CDR3 DNA reads TGTGCCAGCAGCCAAATCGGGGGAGAGCAGTACTTC. It codes for CASSQIGGEQYF. Complete variable domain (other parts from reference TRBV28 and TRBJ2-7): DVKVTQSSRYLVKRTGEKVFLECVQDMDHENMFWYRQDPGLGLRLIYFSYDVKMKEKGDIPEGYSVSREKKERFSLILESASTNQTSMYLCASSQIGGEQYFGPGTRLTVT.

V is TRBV18 and J is TRBJ2-7, with a weak D call TRBD1 (7 bases). CDR3 length: 14 amino acids. Germline V gene sequence: CDR1 KGHSH, CDR2 LQKENI. The V and J ends lost 5 bases and 4 bases respectively, with 15 bases between them. The CDR3 here is CASSTGAGGYEQYF. CDR3 DNA: TGTGCCAGCTCAACGGGAGCAGGGGGGTACGAGCAGTACTTC.